This is a list of T cell receptor beta chains from one sample in a study of regulatory T cells in long-lasting Graves disease. TCRdb recomputed calls from the multiplex PCR reads with MiXCR, one row per CDR3 protein. The sample shows 400,000 to 500,000 distinct CDR3 sequences, approximately 16% of them seen only once. This same sample was also taken into another study, of T cells in Graves' hyperthyroidism and ophthalmopathy.

The source was peripheral blood mononuclear cells (PBMCs), collected at new diagnosis, from a patient treated with antithyroid drugs. The receptors stem from a woman aged 18-35 years with Graves disease. CDR3s include the opening cysteine and the closing phenylalanine or tryptophan. The D gene is left open where the match is weak. Clone sizes are given selectively: once, few, many, or a class where the clone is expanded.

J | V | size | D | DNA | CDR3
TRBJ2-1 | TRBV6-2/TRBV6-3 | many | - | TGTGCCAGCAGTTACGGAGGGAATGAGCAGTTCTTC | CASSYGGNEQFF
TRBJ2-5 | TRBV3-1 | many | - | TGTGCCAGCAGCAGGGCCGACCAAGAGACCCAGTACTTC | CASSRADQETQYF
TRBJ2-5 | TRBV9 | - | - | TGTGCCAGCAGCGTACAGGGATGGCAAGAGACCCAGTACTTC | CASSVQGWQETQYF
TRBJ1-6 | TRBV9 | - | TRBD1 | TGTGCCAGCAGCGTAGGGGACAGGGCTACTTCACCCCTCCACTTT | CASSVGDRATSPLHF
TRBJ2-7 | TRBV20-1 | many | TRBD2 | TGCAGTGCAAGGACTAGCGGGAGCTACGAGCAGTACTTC | CSARTSGSYEQYF
TRBJ2-3 | TRBV5-1 | few | - | TGCGCCAGCAGCTTCGGGGATTCTCGCACAGATACGCAGTATTTT | CASSFGDSRTDTQYF
TRBJ2-3 | TRBV12-3/TRBV12-4 | many | TRBD1 | TGTGCCAGCAGTGGACAGGGCACAGATACGCAGTATTTT | CASSGQGTDTQYF
TRBJ1-5 | TRBV28 | many | - | TGTGCCAGCAGTTCTCAACTGACAGATAGCAATCAGCCCCAGCATTTT | CASSSQLTDSNQPQHF
TRBJ2-1 | TRBV28 | many | - | TGTGCCAGCAGCCTGGCCGTGCCCAATGAGCAGTTCTTC | CASSLAVPNEQFF
TRBJ1-1 | TRBV10-3 | many | - | TGTGCCATCAGCATTGAGGGGACCACTGAAGCTTTCTTT | CAISIEGTTEAFF
TRBJ1-1 | TRBV27 | many | TRBD1 | TGTGCCAGCAAGTTCCTCCGGGGGACAGGGGACACTGAAGCTTTCTTT | CASKFLRGTGDTEAFF
TRBJ2-7 | TRBV2 | - | - | TGTGCCAGTACGGGACCGGGATACGAGCAGTACTTC | CASTGPGYEQYF
TRBJ1-1 | TRBV11-2 | many | - | TGTGCCAGCAGCTTAGGAACCAGGTCTACTGAAGCTTTCTTT | CASSLGTRSTEAFF
TRBJ2-5 | TRBV20-1 | few | TRBD2 | TGCAGTGCTTACCCCCTGACTAGCGGGACTGTTAGAGAGACCCAGTACTTC | CSAYPLTSGTVRETQYF
TRBJ2-1 | TRBV27 | many | TRBD2 | TGTGCCAGCAGCGTTAGCGGGATTGAGCAGTTCTTC | CASSVSGIEQFF
TRBJ2-1 | TRBV29-1 | - | - | TGCAGCGTTGTAATTAGCGGCGAATACAATGAGCAGTTCTTC | CSVVISGEYNEQFF
TRBJ2-3 | TRBV10-3 | - | - | TGTGCCATCACGGGGCAGGGGTACACAGATACGCAGTATTTT | CAITGQGYTDTQYF
TRBJ1-1 | TRBV27 | many | TRBD1 | TGTGCCAGCAGTCCTTATCGGACAGGTGTTATGAACACTGAAGCTTTCTTT | CASSPYRTGVMNTEAFF
TRBJ2-7 | TRBV7-2 | many | TRBD2 | TGTGCCAGCAGCTTACTTCTAGCGGGAGGGGCGTACTTC | CASSLLLAGGAYF
TRBJ2-3 | TRBV30 | - | TRBD2 | TGTGCCTGGAGTTGGACTAGCGGGAGGGCAGATACGCAGTATTTT | CAWSWTSGRADTQYF
TRBJ2-1 | TRBV11-2 | few | TRBD2 | TGTGCCAGCAGCTTAGCATTCGGACTAGCTGGGGATGAGCAGTTCTTC | CASSLAFGLAGDEQFF
TRBJ2-5 | TRBV10-2 | few | - | TGCGCCAGCAGGGTGACCACTCAAGAGACCCAGTACTTC | CASRVTTQETQYF
TRBJ1-2 | TRBV28 | many | - | TGTGCCAGCAGTGGACAGCGACCTTATGGCTACACCTTC | CASSGQRPYGYTF
TRBJ1-1 | TRBV5-5 | few | - | TGTGCCAGCAGCTCAGGACAGTACTCCACTGAAGCTTTCTTT | CASSSGQYSTEAFF
TRBJ2-3 | TRBV7-2 | few | TRBD1 | TGTGCCAGCAGCTTAAAAGGACAGGGATGGGCAGATACGCAGTATTTT | CASSLKGQGWADTQYF
TRBJ2-7 | TRBV12-3/TRBV12-4 | - | - | TGTGCCAGCAGTTTAATAAACCCTCGACAGGAAATCTACGAGCAGTACTTC | CASSLINPRQEIYEQYF
TRBJ2-1 | TRBV7-9 | many | TRBD1 | TGTGCCAGCAGCTCTGGACAGGGCTTTGCCTACAATGAGCAGTTCTTC | CASSSGQGFAYNEQFF
TRBJ1-1 | TRBV3-1 | once | TRBD1 | TGTGCCAGCAGCCAGCGGGAACAGGGGCTCGCAGCTTTCTTT | CASSQREQGLAAFF
TRBJ2-2 | TRBV28 | - | - | TGTGCCAGCAGTTTAATCGGGGGTTACACCGGGGAGCTGTTTTTT | CASSLIGGYTGELFF
TRBJ1-5 | TRBV19 | few | - | TGTGCCAGTAGGGAGGGACAACTAATAATCATGCCCCAGCATTTT | CASREGQLIIMPQHF
TRBJ2-2 | TRBV5-6 | - | TRBD2 | TGTGCCAGCAGCTTGATGTTAGTAGCGGGAGCCCCCGGGGAGCTGTTTTTT | CASSLMLVAGAPGELFF
TRBJ1-2 | TRBV20-1 | - | - | TGCAGTGCCAGGACCGTGAACTATGGCTACACCTTC | CSARTVNYGYTF
TRBJ1-5 | TRBV2 | - | - | TGTGCCAGCAATGGAGGTTCTCCGTGGCCCCAGCATTTT | CASNGGSPWPQHF
TRBJ2-2 | TRBV15 | - | - | TGTGCCACCAGCAGAGAGGGACTCACAACCGGGACAGTCAACACCGGGGAGCTGTTTTTT | CATSREGLTTGTVNTGELFF
TRBJ1-1 | TRBV30 | many | - | TGTGCCTGGAGGAAGGGGAGTAACACTGAAGCTTTCTTT | CAWRKGSNTEAFF
TRBJ2-7 | TRBV19 | - | TRBD1 | TGTGCCAGTAGTAGACGTTTGCGACAGGGGACCGAGCAGTACTTC | CASSRRLRQGTEQYF
TRBJ2-7 | TRBV3-1 | - | TRBD1 | TGTGCCAGCAGCCCGGACAGGGAAACGACCCACGAGCAGTACTTC | CASSPDRETTHEQYF
TRBJ2-3 | TRBV10-3 | many | TRBD2 | TGTGCCATCAGCGGCGGGAGCGCGTACACAGATACGCAGTATTTT | CAISGGSAYTDTQYF
TRBJ1-2 | TRBV30 | - | - | TGTGCCTGGAGTGTACGGGCTGGCTACACCTTC | CAWSVRAGYTF
TRBJ2-1 | TRBV27 | - | - | TGTGCCAGCAGTGAAAGGCTGGCAGGGGCCTACAATGAGCAGTTCTTC | CASSERLAGAYNEQFF
TRBJ2-5 | TRBV20-1 | few | - | TGCGGTGCTAGGAAAATTAGGGGAGAGACCCAGTACTTC | CGARKIRGETQYF
TRBJ1-1 | TRBV29-1 | many | - | TGCAGCGTCGAACTACAGGGTAGAACTGAAGCTTTCTTT | CSVELQGRTEAFF
TRBJ2-1 | TRBV18 | - | TRBD2 | TGTGCCAGCTCACCACTTACTAGCGTCTTAAACAATGAGCAGTTCTTC | CASSPLTSVLNNEQFF
TRBJ1-1 | TRBV2 | many | - | TGTGCCAGCAAACAGGCCGGCATGAACACTGAAGCTTTCTTT | CASKQAGMNTEAFF
TRBJ2-5 | TRBV18 | many | - | TGTGCCAGCTCACCAAGGGAGACCCAAGAGACCCAGTACTTC | CASSPRETQETQYF
TRBJ1-1 | TRBV6-1 | many | - | TGTGCCAGCAGTCCCCTAGGGGGTGAGAGCACTGAAGCTTTCTTT | CASSPLGGESTEAFF
TRBJ1-5 | TRBV19 | few | - | TGTGCCAGTACCTCTCCCGGGACACTCAATCAGCCCCAGCATTTT | CASTSPGTLNQPQHF
TRBJ1-1 | TRBV7-3 | many | - | TGTGCCAGCAGAGCCAAGGGGGTCGGAGACACTGAAGCTTTCTTT | CASRAKGVGDTEAFF
TRBJ2-3 | TRBV24-1 | many | TRBD1 | TGTGCCACCAGGGACAGGGTAAGCGGCACAGATACGCAGTATTTT | CATRDRVSGTDTQYF
TRBJ1-1 | TRBV7-2 | many | - | TGTGCCACCTCAGATGGGGGAACTGAAGCTTTCTTT | CATSDGGTEAFF
TRBJ2-3 | TRBV20-1 | many | TRBD2 | TGCAGTGCTATAGTGATATGGGGGGGTCTCACAGATACGCAGTATTTT | CSAIVIWGGLTDTQYF
TRBJ1-1 | TRBV28 | few | - | TGTGCCAGCAACCCTGGGGGGGGGGACACTGAAGCTTTCTTT | CASNPGGGDTEAFF
TRBJ2-7 | TRBV6-2/TRBV6-3 | few | - | TGTGCCAGCAGTTACGGCAGCTTCGCGCAGTACTTC | CASSYGSFAQYF
TRBJ1-5 | TRBV18 | many | - | TGTGCCAGCTCACCATTGGGGAGCGGGGGCAATCAGCCCCAGCATTTT | CASSPLGSGGNQPQHF
TRBJ2-1 | TRBV7-2 | many | TRBD2 | TGTGCCAGCAGCTTTACTAGCGGGACGTGGAGTGAGCAGTTCTTC | CASSFTSGTWSEQFF